The sequence of this TCR beta chain was determined in a study of T cells after yellow fever vaccination. Worth noting for this clonotype: What it recognizes is unknown.

UMIs were added to TCR cDNA along with a universal primer site when it was made by 5'RACE template switching. MiXCR was run by TCRdb on the 5' RACE reads, yielding one entry per CDR3 protein. The sample shows 200,000 to 250,000 distinct CDR3 sequences, about 7% of them seen only once. Trimming shortened V by 7 bases and J by 2 bases, and 8 bases separated the two germline ends. In germline, CDR1 is DFQATT, CDR2 SNEGSKA (reference sequence). CDR3 length equals 11 residues. General observations from the study: The CD4 and CD8 compartments had a small share of their clonotypes in common.

This specimen consisted of CD4+ T cells sorted from PBMCs, obtained 15 days after the yellow fever booster vaccination. The sequence was obtained from a man aged 30-40 years who received the YFV17D yellow fever vaccine. The chain uses TRBV20-1 and TRBJ1-1, with a possible D match to TRBD1 (5 bases). The CDR3 bases are TGCAGTGGCTGGGACAACACTGAAGCTTTCTTT. This gives the protein CSGWDNTEAFF.